Shown below are 30 T cell receptor beta chains from a single sample sequenced in a study of Graves' ophthalmopathy and Graves' hyperthyroidism (dated by TCRdb to the late 2010s). The sequencing machine was an Illumina HiSeq 2000. For repertoire sequencing, the TCR beta CDR3 regions were amplified from RNA transcripts. A first-round RT-PCR used HTBI primers with the Qiagen OneStep RT-PCR kit, followed by a second-round multiplex PCR, size selection and purification. TCRdb reworked the public reads: Q25 trimming with fastp, MiXCR clone assembly, productive beta chains retained. Every CDR3 protein is listed once, alongside the most common genes and DNA of its rows. Recorded for this sample are roughly 1.1 million distinct CDR3 sequences; 35% to 40% of them occurred a single time. The top ten hold over 8.5% of the sample. Sequenced sample: peripheral blood or thyroid tissue (not recorded which). These receptors originate from an adult man with Graves' hyperthyroidism.

The rearrangement joins TRBV28 to TRBJ1-2, with D uncertain. Germline V gene data show CDR1 as MDHEN and CDR2 as SYDVKM. Between the trimmed V and J ends, which lost 5 bases and 8 bases, there was a span of 9 bases. This CDR3 is 11 amino acids long. This CDR3 is CASSPQVGYTF. CDR3 in DNA: TGTGCCAGCAGTCCCCAGGTGGGCTACACCTTC.

This clonotype has at least ten counts. J is TRBJ1-5 and V is TRBV19, with D unclear. V dropped 3 bases and J dropped 4 bases, with 16 bases sitting between them. Germline-derived CDR1 and CDR2 are LNHDA and SQIVND (reference sequence). This CDR3 comprises 16 residues. The CDR3 protein is CASSMGSDVRNQPQHF. As DNA, the CDR3 is TGTGCCAGTAGTATGGGGTCAGACGTTAGAAATCAGCCCCAGCATTTT.

This sequence joins TRBV6-1 and TRBJ1-6; 9 bases are a match to TRBD1. V shed 6 bases and J 7 bases; nucleotides not matched to a gene: 10. The CDR3 length is 16 residues. The V gene's germline CDR1 is MNHNS and CDR2 SASEGT. CDR3 residues: CASRFTGGATNSPLHF. DNA of the CDR3: TGTGCCAGCAGATTTACAGGGGGCGCGACGAATTCACCCCTCCACTTT.

This chain uses TRBV5-8 with TRBJ1-4; no reliable D call. V shed 4 bases and J shed 1 base, with 8 bases lying between them. This CDR3 region has 14 residues. Germline lookup yields CDR1 SGHTS and CDR2 YDEGEE. CDR3 amino acids: CASSTVGTNEKLFF. The CDR3 nucleotides are TGTGCCAGCAGCACCGTCGGAACTAATGAAAAACTGTTTTTT.

As to this clonotype: It may be a read error: a sequence one base away is much more abundant. The V and J genes are TRBV20-1 and TRBJ1-5, with 8 bases identical to TRBD1. Germline V lookup: CDR1 DFQATT, CDR2 SNEGSKA (reference sequence). CDR3 length: 20 residues. The chain's CDR3 is CSARAPPGQGNPTSNQPHHF. CDR3 nucleotide sequence: TGCAGTGCTAGAGCCCCCCCTGGACAGGGAAACCCTACTAGCAATCAGCCCCATCATTTT.

This clonotype was seen ten or more times. The rearrangement links TRBV12-3 or TRBV12-4 to TRBJ1-2; D not certain. The CDR3 length is 11 residues. V dropped 8 bases and J dropped 7 bases, with 11 bases sitting between them. CDR3 protein: CASSRLGGYTF. The CDR3 coding sequence is TGTGCCAGCTCGCGGTTAGGTGGCTACACCTTC.

In regard to this clonotype: A read error is possible here, since a much larger clone lies one base away. This chain connects TRBV19 to TRBJ1-3; D possibly corresponds to TRBD1 (6 bases). Looked up from germline, CDR1 is LNHDA and CDR2 is SQIVND (reference sequence). CDR3 size: 13 residues. As DNA, the CDR3 is TGTGCCAGTTTCAGGGGCAGAGGAAACACCATGTATTTT. Protein sequence: CASFRGRGNTMYF.

This clonotype has a handful of counts. The chain employs TRBV7-2 and TRBJ2-2, with 7 bases matching TRBD2. This CDR3 is 15 amino acids long. Trimming at V came to 4 bases and at J to 6 bases, leaving 8 bases not matched to a gene. In germline, CDR1 is SGHTA, CDR2 FQGNSA. The CDR3 DNA is TGTGCCAGCAGCTCCCAAGCGGGAAGAGCCGGGGAGCTGTTTTTT. Translating it yields CASSSQAGRAGELFF.

This clonotype was seen ten or more times. The chain combines TRBV5-1 with TRBJ1-1; D may be TRBD1 (5 bases). Germline values: CDR1 SGHRS, CDR2 YFSETQ. Trimming stripped 1 base from V and 1 base from J, with 5 bases between. The CDR3 has 13 residues. The CDR3 sequence is CASSLRGNTEAFF. The CDR3 coding sequence is TGCGCCAGCAGCTTGAGGGGGAACACTGAAGCTTTCTTT.

In this sample, this clonotype turned up many times. The chain employs TRBV12-3 or TRBV12-4 and TRBJ2-7; 9 bases are a match to TRBD2. V shed 6 bases and J 4 bases; nucleotides not matched to a gene: 7. The CDR3 is made up of 14 amino acids. The DNA for the CDR3 is TGTGCCAGCAGCCCGGGACTAGCTGGGTACGAGCAGTACTTC. Translated, it gives CASSPGLAGYEQYF.

The genes are TRBV11-3 and TRBJ2-2, with a tentative D call TRBD1 (6 bases). Germline CDR1 reads SGHNT; CDR2 reads YENEEA. Deletions cut 9 bases from V and 5 bases from J, with 22 bases between. The length of the CDR3 is 16 residues. CDR3 sequence reads: CASSTDRRLSTGELFF. DNA of the CDR3: TGTGCCAGTAGCACTGACAGGAGGCTAAGTACCGGGGAGCTGTTTTTT.

V is TRBV10-3 and J is TRBJ2-5; TRBD2 matches at 8 bases. Germline V gene lookup returns CDR1 ENHRY and CDR2 SYGVKD. The CDR3 sequence is 14 residues long. CDR3 sequence reads: CARSVAGLPETQYF. In DNA form, the CDR3 reads TGTGCTAGATCCGTAGCGGGACTCCCAGAGACCCAGTACTTC.

This clonotype was detected ten times or more. The gene calls are TRBV20-1 and TRBJ2-2, with 7 bases matching TRBD1. Germline V gives CDR1 DFQATT, CDR2 SNEGSKA (reference sequence). The CDR3 covers 14 residues. After removal of 5 bases from V and 1 base from J, the junction contained 4 bases not matched to a gene. CDR3 sequence reads: CSAPDRMNTGELFF. CDR3 DNA sequence: TGCAGTGCTCCGGACAGGATGAACACCGGGGAGCTGTTTTTT.

In this sample, this clonotype turned up a few times. The chain carries TRBV7-8 and TRBJ2-7, with 9 bases lining up with TRBD1. The CDR3 consists of 15 residues. Looked up from germline, CDR1 is SGHVS and CDR2 is FQNEAQ. Trimming removed 9 bases from V and 7 bases from J; junction bases left unmatched: 16. The CDR3 here is CASYKTGGPFEEQYF. The CDR3, as DNA: TGTGCCAGTTATAAAACAGGGGGCCCGTTTGAGGAGCAGTACTTC.

This clonotype was counted a few times. The gene calls are TRBV29-1 and TRBJ2-5, with D perhaps matching TRBD2 (6 bases). Trimming shortened V by 4 bases and J by 4 bases, and 10 bases separated the two germline ends. The CDR3 loop spans 12 amino acids. Germline V CDR1 and CDR2: SQVTM, ANQGSEA. CDR3: CSVAEGGETQYF. In DNA form, the CDR3 reads TGCAGCGTTGCCGAGGGAGGAGAGACCCAGTACTTC.

This clonotype has a count of ten or more. The chain carries TRBV24-1 and TRBJ1-1; D may be TRBD1 (5 bases). Trimming took 4 bases from V and 7 from J, leaving 9 bases between them. The CDR3 is 12 residues long. Germline V lookup: CDR1 KGHDR, CDR2 SFDVKD. The CDR3: CATSDPDSEAFF. The CDR3 coding sequence is TGTGCCACCAGTGACCCTGACAGTGAAGCTTTCTTT.

The chain carries TRBV12-3 or TRBV12-4 and TRBJ1-3; TRBD1 matches 9 bases. The CDR3 has 19 residues. With 2 bases clipped from V and 0 bases from J, the junction kept 11 bases outside the gene matches. The CDR3 DNA is TGTGCCAGCAGTTTATTGGTCGGGACAGGGTCCTACTCTGGAAACACCATATATTTT. Protein: CASSLLVGTGSYSGNTIYF.

This clonotype has a count of ten or more. The chain couples TRBV10-3 to TRBJ1-5, with D possibly matching TRBD1 (5 bases). CDR1 is ENHRY, CDR2 SYGVKD, per germline. This CDR3 region has 14 residues. The V end lost 3 bases, the J end lost 5 bases, and 11 bases lay between the germline ends. The CDR3 protein is CAISDRVVDQPQHF. CDR3 nucleotide sequence: TGTGCCATCAGTGACAGGGTCGTGGATCAGCCCCAGCATTTT.

The chain employs TRBV3-1 and TRBJ1-1, with D unresolved. Deletions cut 0 bases from V and 0 bases from J, with 8 bases between. CDR3 length equals 15 residues. Germline V gives CDR1 LGHDT, CDR2 YNNKEL (reference sequence). For the CDR3, the DNA is TGTGCCAGCAGCCAAGATGGTCCGGTGAACACTGAAGCTTTCTTT. Amino acid sequence: CASSQDGPVNTEAFF.

The chain employs TRBV29-1 and TRBJ1-2; 7 bases match TRBD1. V trimming: 8 bases; J trimming: 2 bases; junction bases outside the gene matches: 11. Germline CDR1 reads SQVTM; CDR2 reads ANQGSEA. The CDR3 covers 14 residues. CDR3 coding DNA: TGCAGCTGGAGTCCGGGACAGAACAACTATGGCTACACCTTC. This sequence encodes CSWSPGQNNYGYTF.

The chain is built from TRBV29-1 and TRBJ1-5; D is possibly TRBD1 (5 bases). This CDR3 is built from 12 residues. From germline, CDR1 is SQVTM and CDR2 ANQGSEA. V was cut by 4 bases and J by 3 bases, with 7 bases left in between. DNA of the CDR3: TGCAGCGTTGCGGGGCTCAATCAGCCCCAGCATTTT. Protein sequence: CSVAGLNQPQHF.

The chain couples TRBV12-3 or TRBV12-4 to TRBJ1-5, with 10 bases fitting TRBD1. After removal of 5 bases from V and 6 bases from J, the junction contained 19 bases not matched to a gene. This CDR3 has 19 residues. The CDR3 region has the DNA TGTGCCAGCAGTCCTACTCCGGGACAGGGGAGAGGGTTTAGTCAGCCCCAGCATTTT. Residues: CASSPTPGQGRGFSQPQHF.

This clonotype came up many times. The chain links TRBV19 to TRBJ1-1; tentative D call: TRBD1 (6 bases). Per the germline V gene, CDR1 is LNHDA and CDR2 is SQIVND (reference sequence). V was clipped by 5 bases and J by 6 bases, with 10 bases between them. The CDR3 totals 12 residues. This chain's CDR3 is CASSPGTPEAFF. The CDR3 DNA follows: TGTGCCAGTAGTCCCGGGACACCTGAAGCTTTCTTT.

J is TRBJ2-7 and V is TRBV18; D is perhaps TRBD1 or TRBD2 (6 bases each). Germline V gene lookup returns CDR1 KGHSH and CDR2 LQKENI. V lost 6 bases to trimming and J lost 7 bases, with 16 bases between them. The CDR3 is made up of 13 amino acids. Here the CDR3 reads CASSLSRGPEQYF. The CDR3 DNA reads as TGTGCCAGCTCGCTGTCCCGGGGGCCAGAGCAGTACTTC.

This chain joins TRBV29-1 and TRBJ2-7, with D possibly being TRBD2 (6 bases). V was clipped by 2 bases and J by 6 bases, with 17 bases between them. CDR1 is SQVTM and CDR2 is ANQGSEA in the germline V gene. This CDR3 is built from 14 residues. CDR3 protein: CSVETSGVGAEQYF. CDR3 nucleotides: TGCAGCGTTGAAACATCGGGGGTCGGGGCCGAGCAGTACTTC.

This clonotype was counted only a few times. The J gene is TRBJ2-7, the V gene TRBV14; possibly TRBD2 for D (5 bases). V lost 0 bases, J lost 2 bases, and 14 bases lay in between. CDR1 is SGHDN and CDR2 is FVKESK in the germline V gene. There are 16 residues in the CDR3. The CDR3 protein is CASSQEAHGEAYEQYF. CDR3 DNA sequence: TGTGCCAGCAGCCAAGAAGCTCACGGGGAAGCCTACGAGCAGTACTTC.

The rearrangement joins TRBV10-3 to TRBJ2-7, with D uncertain. Germline V gives CDR1 ENHRY, CDR2 SYGVKD. This CDR3 comprises 11 residues. Trimming removed 9 bases at V and 7 bases at J, with 13 bases between. The CDR3 DNA reads as TGTGCCATGGGGTTTGGGGATGAGCAGTACTTC. Translation gives CAMGFGDEQYF.

This clonotype has at least ten counts. The V call is TRBV6-5, the J call TRBJ2-5, with D possibly TRBD1 on 6 matching bases. Trimming removed 2 bases at V and 5 bases at J, with 12 bases between. The CDR3 has 14 residues. Looked up from germline, CDR1 is MNHEY and CDR2 is SVGAGI. The CDR3 nucleotides are TGTGCCAGCAGTTACGACCAGGGGACGGAGACCCAGTACTTC. Translation gives CASSYDQGTETQYF.

This clonotype has ten or more counts. The chain couples TRBV11-2 to TRBJ1-2; D is perhaps TRBD1 (6 bases). V was clipped by 5 bases and J by 3 bases, with 25 bases between them. The CDR3 covers 18 residues. Germline lookup yields CDR1 SGHAT and CDR2 FQNNGV. The CDR3 reads CASSPKDKGDPGDYGYTF. The CDR3 nucleotides read TGTGCCAGCAGCCCCAAAGATAAGGGCGACCCAGGGGACTATGGCTACACCTTC.

The rearrangement joins TRBV9 to TRBJ2-5, with 9 nucleotides matching TRBD2. After removal of 2 bases from V and 5 bases from J, the junction contained 7 bases not matched to a gene. The CDR3 length is 15 residues. CDR1 SGDLS and CDR2 YYNGEE come from the germline V gene. The CDR3 protein is CASSVTGTSWETQYF. Here the CDR3 DNA reads TGTGCCAGCAGCGTGACGGGGACTAGCTGGGAGACCCAGTACTTC.